This T cell receptor beta chain was retrieved from a study of shared clonotypes between healthy human individuals. Study results and caveats: Estimated richness was generally greater in naive than memory subsets. Sequencing depth was predicted to influence how clonotypes are shared among donors. Relative to their counterparts shared across all four donors, non-shared clonotypes exhibited diminished generation probabilities.

CD4+ cell separation produced CD45RA+ naive and CD45RA-negative memory subsets. This CDR3 has 15 amino acids. Germline lookup yields CDR1 SGHDT and CDR2 YYEEEE. In the case of this clone: Its antigen is currently unknown.

Sequencing used immunoSEQ multiplex PCR; TCRdb keeps in-frame clones, though not all of them. Of some 500,000 clones in the sample, about 96% were seen once. The sample consisted of naive CD4+ T cells sorted from blood. Described subset: CD45RA+ positively selected. This TCR derives from a woman aged 25 to 39 in good health. The J gene is TRBJ2-5, the V gene TRBV5-6, with 7 bases lining up with TRBD1. With the DNA end fitting TRBJ2-7 better, the J assignment may be wrong. The CDR3 sequence is CASSLWDRKGLEQYF. The CDR3 DNA is TGTGCCAGCAGCTTGTGGGACAGAAAAGGGCTCGAGCAGTACTTC.